This note documents a single T cell receptor beta chain sequence. The data were taken from a study of T cell changes during pregnancy in multiple sclerosis. The V segment lost 1 base and the J segment 5 bases; nucleotides outside the gene matches: 0. This CDR3 is 13 amino acids long. Per germline, CDR1 SQVTM and CDR2 ANQGSEA. Profiling relied on immunoSEQ multiplex PCR, and the TCRdb table lists in-frame clones only, not all of them. This sample has some 38,000 clones; about 95% occur once, and the top ten carry around 0.42%. This sequence was found in a female donor with multiple sclerosis, enrolled in a pregnancy study. The rearrangement links TRBV29-1 to TRBJ2-2; TRBD1 aligns across 8 bases. The sample in question was CD4+ T cells from peripheral blood mononuclear cells, obtained in the second trimester of pregnancy. CDR3 bases: TGCAGCGTTGAAGGACAGGGGACCGGGGAGCTGTTTTTT. This translates into CSVEGQGTGELFF.